The TCR beta chain described here comes from a study of shared clonotypes between healthy human individuals. Adult donors, all healthy and HIV-negative, had no recent acute infections or vaccinations. In the original analysis: ImmunoSEQ supplied junction-only sequences lacking quality scores, so filtering was different. Repertoires were generated with immunoSEQ multiplex PCR, while TCRdb's copy carries only in-frame clones and drops some. D and trimming were read from the DNA, whereas the V and J calls and clone size are those reported in that table. Counted here are over 2 million clones, around 95% occurring once; the ten biggest clones make up about 0.13%. The source material was naive CD4+ T cells sorted from blood. Subset here: CD45RA+ positively selected. The TCR comes from a man in his late teens or twenties in good health.

As DNA, the CDR3 is TGTGCCAGCACCCGTCCGGGCGGTCCTTATGGCTACACCTTC. Amino acids: CASTRPGGPYGYTF. The chain joins TRBV6-1 to TRBJ1-2, with D unclear. Germline V CDR1 and CDR2: MNHNS, SASEGT. With 7 bases removed from V and 5 bases from J, the gap between germline ends came to 17 bases. The CDR3 runs to 14 residues.